The 28 T cell receptor beta chains given below trace back to one sample, sequenced in a study of long-term antiretroviral therapy in people with HIV. The assay, immunoSEQ v3.0, was run at survey level. The table came from immunoSEQ multiplex PCR; TCRdb's copy has only in-frame clones and leaves some out. The sample has 25,000 to 30,000 clones; approximately 90% are singletons. The sample was unsorted PBMCs, taken 3.1 years after starting antiretroviral therapy. The receptors were sampled from a man in his late teens or twenties with HIV.

J is TRBJ2-6 and V is TRBV10-3, with D possibly being TRBD1 (6 bases). The CDR3 has 15 amino acids. V was clipped by 6 bases and J by 2 bases, with 11 bases between them. The V gene's germline CDR1 is ENHRY and CDR2 SYGVKD. The CDR3 bases are TGTGCCATCAGCTTGACAGGAACTGGGGCCAACGTCCTGACTTTC. Its translation is CAISLTGTGANVLTF.

This chain joins TRBV4-1 and TRBJ2-1; TRBD2 matches at 7 bases. CDR3 length: 15 amino acids. J gave up 0 bases and V 1 base, and 0 bases lay outside the gene matches. The germline V gene has CDR1 MGHRA and CDR2 YSYEKL. CDR3 sequence reads: CASSQAGGSYNEQFF. The DNA for the CDR3 is TGCGCCAGCAGCCAAGCGGGAGGCTCCTACAATGAGCAGTTCTTC.

The gene calls are TRBV7-9 and TRBJ2-1, with 9 bases identical to TRBD2. The CDR3 is made up of 15 amino acids. The V and J ends lost 5 bases and 13 bases, in that order; junction bases with no gene match: 15. Germline V gene data show CDR1 as SEHNR and CDR2 as FQNEAQ (reference sequence). CDR3 bases: TGTGCCAGCAGCCCACAAAGCGACACTAGCGGGCTCCAGTTCTTC. It encodes CASSPQSDTSGLQFF. Filled out from reference TRBV7-9 and TRBJ2-1, the complete variable domain reads DTGVSQNPRHKITKRGQNVTFRCDPISEHNRLYWYRQTLGQGPEFLTYFQNEAQLEKSRLLSDRFSAERPKGSFSTLEIQRTEQGDSAMYLCASSPQSDTSGLQFFGPGTRLTVL.

The chain carries TRBV5-4 and TRBJ1-3; 9 bases align to TRBD1. V trimming: 4 bases; J trimming: 3 bases; junction bases outside the gene matches: 8. Germline V gene sequence: CDR1 SGHNT, CDR2 YYREEE (reference sequence). This CDR3 is 16 amino acids long. The CDR3 loop is CASSGGTGPFGNTIYF. DNA of the CDR3: TGTGCCAGCAGCGGAGGGACAGGGCCCTTTGGAAACACCATATATTTT.

The chain is built from TRBV28 and TRBJ1-4; 8 bases map to TRBD1. Germline-derived CDR1 and CDR2 are MDHEN and SYDVKM. The CDR3 spans 16 residues. J gave up 2 bases and V 5 bases, and 7 bases lay outside the gene matches. The DNA for the CDR3 is TGTGCCAGCAGTCAGGACAGGGAGGACACTAATGAAAAACTGTTTTTT. This encodes CASSQDREDTNEKLFF.

This sequence joins TRBV27 and TRBJ1-5; D gene unclear. CDR1 and CDR2 from the germline V gene are MNHEY and SMNVEV (reference sequence). The CDR3 totals 12 residues. V lost 8 bases and J 7 bases, leaving 12 bases between the germline ends. The CDR3 DNA is TGTGCCAGCTCGTCAGGAGGACAGCCCCAGCATTTT. Translation gives CASSSGGQPQHF.

This sequence joins TRBV23-1 and TRBJ2-7, with D hard to call. TRBV23-1 is an ORF, with its function uncertain. V lost 4 bases to trimming and J lost 4 bases, with 8 bases between them. The length of the CDR3 is 12 residues. CDR3: CASSLQTYEQYF. The DNA for the CDR3 is TGCGCCAGCAGTCTACAGACTTACGAGCAGTACTTC.

The chain is built from TRBV7-2 and TRBJ2-7, with 9 nucleotides matching TRBD2. The length of the CDR3 is 15 residues. V trimming: 1 base; J trimming: 1 base; junction bases outside the gene matches: 2. Germline-derived CDR1 and CDR2 are SGHTA and FQGNSA. This chain's CDR3 is CASSLGAGGSYEQYF. As DNA, the CDR3 is TGTGCCAGCAGCTTAGGTGCGGGAGGGTCCTACGAGCAGTACTTC. Variable domain in full (rest from reference TRBV7-2 and TRBJ2-7): GAGVSQSPSNKVTEKGKDVELRCDPISGHTALYWYRQSLGQGLEFLIYFQGNSAPDKSGLPSDRFSAERTGGSVSTLTIQRTQQEDSAVYLCASSLGAGGSYEQYFGPGTRLTVT.

The V and J genes are TRBV5-1 and TRBJ2-2; 9 bases are shared with TRBD2. The CDR3 loop spans 17 amino acids. CDR1 and CDR2 (germline): SGHRS, YFSETQ. V gave up 2 bases and J gave up 4 bases; unmatched junction bases: 9. The CDR3 DNA reads as TGCGCCAGCAGCTTTTTTAGCGGGAGTGGGGGCACCGGGGAGCTGTTTTTT. This translates into CASSFFSGSGGTGELFF.

This clone was seen a single time. The rearrangement joins TRBV14 to TRBJ2-7; 10 positions match TRBD1. Germline CDR1 is SGHDN and CDR2 is FVKESK. V lost 8 bases and J lost 6; bases outside the gene matches: 7. The CDR3 runs to 13 residues. CDR3 loop: CASSGQGFGEQYF. For the CDR3, the DNA is TGTGCCAGCTCGGGACAGGGGTTCGGCGAGCAGTACTTC.

This chain joins TRBV6-5 and TRBJ2-2; 11 bases are a match to TRBD2. Germline CDR1 MNHEY, CDR2 SVGAGI. CDR3 length equals 15 residues. The J segment lost 7 bases and the V segment lost 5 bases, leaving 6 bases of the junction unmatched. The CDR3 sequence: CASSKLAGAGGELFF. In DNA, the CDR3 is TGTGCCAGCAGTAAACTAGCGGGGGCGGGCGGGGAGCTGTTTTTT.

With regard to this clone: An end of the junction differs from the germline gene, which may be a read error. The chain uses TRBV29-1 and TRBJ2-1, with 10 bases identical to TRBD2. The germline V gene encodes CDR1 SQVTM and CDR2 ANQGSEA. The CDR3 totals 14 residues. The CDR3: CSVPPGDSSGRMLF. DNA for the CDR3: TGCAGCGTTCCCCCCGGGGACTCTAGCGGGAGAATGCTCTTC.

This clone appeared a few times. The chain recombines TRBV5-4 with TRBJ2-5; 7 bases are shared with TRBD1. V was clipped by 6 bases and J by 3 bases; unmatched bases: 5. From germline, CDR1 is SGHNT and CDR2 YYREEE (reference sequence). The CDR3 consists of 13 residues. In nucleotides, the CDR3 is TGTGCCAGCACCTTAGACAGGGAAGAGACCCAGTACTTC. It translates to CASTLDREETQYF.

This clone was detected once. V gene TRBV5-4 combines with J gene TRBJ1-1, with D uncertain. Germline CDR1 is SGHNT and CDR2 is YYREEE (reference sequence). V lost 2 bases to trimming and J lost 0 bases, with 14 bases between them. This CDR3 comprises 16 residues. CDR3 amino acids: CASSLYQKPMNTEAFF. For the CDR3, the DNA is TGTGCCAGCAGCTTATACCAAAAACCGATGAACACTGAAGCTTTCTTT.

This clone has a handful of counts. This sequence joins TRBV19 and TRBJ2-7, with 11 positions matching TRBD1. V shed 10 bases, J shed 0 bases, and the junction held 2 bases outside the gene matches. Germline V gene data show CDR1 as LNHDA and CDR2 as SQIVND (reference sequence). This CDR3 has 13 amino acids. The CDR3 loop is CATGQGASYEQYF. The CDR3 coding sequence is TGTGCCACCGGACAGGGGGCCTCCTACGAGCAGTACTTC.

The chain links TRBV14 to TRBJ2-5, with D perhaps matching TRBD1 or TRBD2 (5 bases each). V was trimmed by 5 bases and J by 2 bases, leaving 15 bases between them. The CDR3 runs to 15 residues. From germline, CDR1 is SGHDN and CDR2 FVKESK. The CDR3 reads CASSSRGVGQETQYF. The CDR3 coding sequence is TGTGCCAGCAGCTCAAGAGGGGTGGGTCAAGAGACCCAGTACTTC.

The chain carries TRBV27 and TRBJ1-4; possibly TRBD1 for D (6 bases). This CDR3 region has 14 residues. Germline CDR1 and CDR2: MNHEY and SMNVEV (reference sequence). V lost 1 base, J lost 7 bases, and 10 bases lay in between. The CDR3 sequence: CASSLWGGSEKLFF. In DNA form, the CDR3 reads TGTGCCAGCAGTTTATGGGGGGGCAGTGAAAAACTGTTTTTT.

In this sample, this clone turned up a few times. The chain carries TRBV7-9 and TRBJ2-7, with D unclear. In germline, CDR1 is SEHNR, CDR2 FQNEAQ (reference sequence). V was pared by 0 bases and J by 4 bases, with 4 bases between. The CDR3 runs 12 residues. CDR3 protein: CASSLALYEQYF. The CDR3, as DNA: TGTGCCAGCAGCTTAGCGCTTTACGAGCAGTACTTC.

In DNA form, the CDR3 reads TGTGCCAGCAGTTCCCGGGCGGGTTGGTATGGCTACACCTTC. It specifies CASSSRAGWYGYTF. This chain uses TRBV6-5 with TRBJ1-2; D not certain. Deletions cut 4 bases from V and 5 bases from J, with 14 bases between. The CDR3 spans 14 residues. From germline, CDR1 is MNHEY and CDR2 SVGAGI.

The chain combines TRBV5-4 with TRBJ2-5, with D uncertain. Germline values: CDR1 SGHNT, CDR2 YYREEE (reference sequence). CDR3 length: 16 amino acids. V gave up 4 bases and J gave up 7 bases, with 23 bases separating them. DNA of the CDR3: TGTGCCAGCAGCCGTTGGGTGGGATCAAGCGCACGGACCCAGTACTTC. It specifies CASSRWVGSSARTQYF. Full variable domain (rest looked up from reference TRBV5-4 and TRBJ2-5): ETGVTQSPTHLIKTRGQQVTLRCSSQSGHNTVSWYQQALGQGPQFIFQYYREEENGRGNFPPRFSGLQFPNYSSELNVNALELDDSALYLCASSRWVGSSARTQYFGPGTRLLVL.

The chain uses TRBV13 and TRBJ2-3; D possibly corresponds to TRBD1 (5 bases). Germline assignment: CDR1 PRHDT and CDR2 FYEKMQ (reference sequence). The CDR3 loop spans 21 amino acids. V shed 1 base and J shed 2 bases, with 28 bases lying between them. The CDR3 reads CASSLVGGTKGGAGLTDTQYF. In DNA, the CDR3 is TGTGCCAGCAGCTTAGTCGGTGGTACTAAAGGTGGGGCAGGCCTCACAGATACGCAGTATTTT.

The V and J genes are TRBV9 and TRBJ2-3; D is ambiguous. The CDR3 consists of 13 residues. The V gene lost 4 bases and the J gene lost 3 bases, with 9 bases spanning the gap. Looked up from germline, CDR1 is SGDLS and CDR2 is YYNGEE. As DNA, the CDR3 is TGTGCCAGCAGCCCCCCGTATACAGATACGCAGTATTTT. This gives the protein CASSPPYTDTQYF.

The genes are TRBV19 and TRBJ1-1; no definite D call. CDR3 length equals 14 residues. Trimming removed 1 base at V and 1 base at J, with 7 bases between. CDR1 LNHDA and CDR2 SQIVND come from the germline V gene (reference sequence). The CDR3 reads CASSIGEGNTEAFF. CDR3 nucleotide sequence: TGTGCCAGTAGTATAGGAGAGGGGAACACTGAAGCTTTCTTT. The entire variable domain, with the rest obtained from reference TRBV19 and TRBJ1-1, is as follows: DGGITQSPKYLFRKEGQNVTLSCEQNLNHDAMYWYRQDPGQGLRLIYYSQIVNDFQKGDIAEGYSVSREKKESFPLTVTSAQKNPTAFYLCASSIGEGNTEAFFGQGTRLTVV.

The rearrangement links TRBV2 to TRBJ1-4; D may be TRBD1 (5 bases). V lost 3 bases to trimming and J lost 8 bases, with 16 bases between them. The CDR3 loop spans 15 amino acids. CDR1 SNHLY and CDR2 FYNNEI come from the germline V gene. CDR3 nucleotide sequence: TGTGCCAGCAGTGACAGGACATACGGAGGGGAAAAACTGTTTTTT. Its translation is CASSDRTYGGEKLFF.

This rearrangement joins TRBV13 to TRBJ2-5; D may be TRBD2 (7 bases). Germline V gives CDR1 PRHDT, CDR2 FYEKMQ (reference sequence). This CDR3 region has 15 residues. The germline V and J ends were trimmed by 5 bases and 4 bases, with 17 bases remaining between them. The CDR3, as DNA: TGTGCCAGCAGCCTGGCGGGGGCCCGGGGAGAGACCCAGTACTTC. Amino acid sequence: CASSLAGARGETQYF. The whole variable domain, filled in from reference TRBV13 and TRBJ2-5, reads AAGVIQSPRHLIKEKRETATLKCYPIPRHDTVYWYQQGPGQDPQFLISFYEKMQSDKGSIPDRFSAQQFSDYHSELNMSSLELGDSALYFCASSLAGARGETQYFGPGTRLLVL.

The chain recombines TRBV4-2 with TRBJ1-4; 7 nucleotides agree with TRBD1. The ends lost 2 bases at V and 9 bases at J; junction bases unmatched: 18. This CDR3 spans 18 amino acids. CDR1 and CDR2 from the germline V gene are LGHNA and YNFKEQ. In nucleotides, the CDR3 is TGTGCCAGCAGCCAACAAAAGGGGGCCGACCCGCTCGGTCAAAAACTGTTTTTT. As protein: CASSQQKGADPLGQKLFF.

The V call is TRBV5-6, the J call TRBJ2-5, with D perhaps TRBD2 (6 bases). This CDR3 comprises 15 residues. Trimming stripped 0 bases from V and 1 base from J, with 10 bases between. Germline CDR1 SGHDT, CDR2 YYEEEE. In nucleotides, the CDR3 is TGTGCCAGCAGCTTGGTCGGGAGATCCCAAGAGACCCAGTACTTC. The encoded protein is CASSLVGRSQETQYF.

The chain combines TRBV27 with TRBJ2-7; tentatively, D is TRBD1 or TRBD2 (6 bases each). The CDR3 consists of 15 residues. V lost 2 bases and J lost 6, with 17 bases in between. Germline assignment: CDR1 MNHEY and CDR2 SMNVEV (reference sequence). The CDR3 nucleotides are TGTGCCAGCAGTTTAGCGGGACAAGCCTTGGGCGAGCAGTACTTC. The encoded protein is CASSLAGQALGEQYF.